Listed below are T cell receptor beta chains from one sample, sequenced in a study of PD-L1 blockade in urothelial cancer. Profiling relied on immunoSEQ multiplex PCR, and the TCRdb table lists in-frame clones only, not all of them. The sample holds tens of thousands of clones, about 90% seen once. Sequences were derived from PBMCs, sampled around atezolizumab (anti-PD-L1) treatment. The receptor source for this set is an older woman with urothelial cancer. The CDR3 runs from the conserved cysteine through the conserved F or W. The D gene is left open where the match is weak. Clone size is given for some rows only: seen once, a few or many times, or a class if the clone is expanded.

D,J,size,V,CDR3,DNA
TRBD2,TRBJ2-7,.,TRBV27,CASSISGRVDEQYF,TGTGCCAGCAGCATTAGCGGGAGGGTCGACGAGCAGTACTTC
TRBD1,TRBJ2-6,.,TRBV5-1,CASSLQGATGANVLTF,TGCGCCAGCAGCTTACAGGGGGCAACTGGGGCCAACGTCCTGACTTTC
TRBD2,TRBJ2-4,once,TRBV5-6,CASSLAPTSGGIAKNIQYF,TGTGCCAGCAGCTTGGCCCCGACTAGCGGGGGGATAGCCAAAAACATTCAGTACTTC
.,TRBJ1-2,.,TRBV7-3,CASSLNREGYGYTF,TGTGCCAGCAGCTTAAACAGGGAAGGTTATGGCTACACCTTC
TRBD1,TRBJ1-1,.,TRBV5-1,CASSSQGWRNTEAFF,TGCGCCAGCAGCTCACAGGGGTGGAGGAACACTGAAGCTTTCTTT
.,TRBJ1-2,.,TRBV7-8,CASSYETANYGYTF,TGTGCCAGCAGCTACGAGACAGCTAACTATGGCTACACCTTC
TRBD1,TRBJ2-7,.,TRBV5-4,CASSFFGQGSYEQYF,TGTGCCAGCAGCTTTTTTGGACAGGGATCCTACGAGCAGTACTTC
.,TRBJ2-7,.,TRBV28,CASSSGNRDEQYF,TGTGCCAGCAGTTCAGGGAACAGGGACGAGCAGTACTTC
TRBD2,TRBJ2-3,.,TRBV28,CASSLAGGTQYF,TGTGCCAGCAGCTTAGCGGGAGGGACGCAGTATTTT
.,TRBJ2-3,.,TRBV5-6,CASSPGPGDTQYF,TGTGCCAGCAGCCCCGGCCCGGGAGATACGCAGTATTTT
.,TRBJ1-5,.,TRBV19,CASSIRVYSNQPQHF,TGTGCCAGTAGTATAAGAGTATATAGCAATCAGCCCCAGCATTTT
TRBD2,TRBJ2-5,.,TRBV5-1,CASSSTSGRFKGETQYF,TGCGCCAGCAGCTCAACTAGCGGGAGGTTTAAGGGAGAGACCCAGTACTTC
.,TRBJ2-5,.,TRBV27,CASGMDRAGGKETQYF,TGTGCCAGCGGAATGGACAGGGCGGGGGGGAAAGAGACCCAGTACTTC
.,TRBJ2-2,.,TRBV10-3,CAISGTQRTNTGELFF,TGTGCCATCAGTGGTACTCAGCGGACGAACACCGGGGAGCTGTTTTTT
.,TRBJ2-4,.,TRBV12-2,CASRLRVGRYF,TGTGCAAGTCGCCTCAGGGTAGGTCGGTACTTC
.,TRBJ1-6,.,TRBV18,CASSPRVGDLHF,TGTGCCAGCTCACCACGGGTAGGGGACCTCCACTTT